Sequencing of this TCR beta chain was carried out in a study of CD8 T cells in ankylosing spondylitis. Study findings and constraints: Reported data indicate significant enrichment of disease-linked clones within matched ankylosing spondylitis synovial fluid. Disease-linked clones bore a CD8+ phenotype and were relatively rare in peripheral blood.

One entry per CDR3 protein, called by TCRdb with MiXCR from the 5' RACE reads. The table has under 400,000 distinct CDR3 sequences, roughly 11% seen once. V lost 0 bases, J lost 5 bases, and 8 bases stayed unmatched. CDR1 and CDR2 from the germline V gene are SGHKS and YYEKEE (reference sequence). There are 17 residues in the CDR3. This clonotype showed up just a few times. What it recognizes is unknown. The rearrangement links TRBV5-5 to TRBJ2-1; TRBD2 matches at 10 bases. This TCR derives from a female donor with ankylosing spondylitis or in good health (not recorded which). The sequenced sample consisted of blood, either unsorted or a sorted T cell fraction (not recorded which). Here the CDR3 DNA reads TGTGCCAGCAGCTTGGTTACCCTCGGACTAGCGGACAATGAGCAGTTCTTC. It specifies CASSLVTLGLADNEQFF. Looking up the rest from reference TRBV5-5 and TRBJ2-1 gives the full variable domain: DAGVTQSPTHLIKTRGQQVTLRCSPISGHKSVSWYQQVLGQGPQFIFQYYEKEERGRGNFPDRFSARQFPNYSSELNVNALLLGDSALYLCASSLVTLGLADNEQFFGPGTRLTVL.